This TCR beta chain was recorded in a study of OX40 agonist ivuxolimab in advanced cancers. Libraries were prepared by immunoSEQ multiplex PCR; TCRdb keeps only in-frame clonotypes and omits some of them. The data show around 79,000 clones, about nine tenths seen once. On this clone itself: The antigen remains unidentified.

Points from the study as a whole: Antigens targeted by the expanded peripheral T cells were not determined.

Trimming left V 1 base short and J 2 bases short, with 10 bases between. CDR1 and CDR2 (germline): LNHDA, SQIVND (reference sequence). The CDR3 totals 15 residues. Sample: CD4+ or CD8+ T cells sorted from blood, taken in a trial of the OX40 agonist ivuxolimab. The sequence was collected from an adult with an advanced solid tumor such as melanoma, head and neck, liver or kidney cancer. The chain joins TRBV19 to TRBJ2-3, with a possible D match to TRBD2 (5 bases). CDR3 in amino acids: CASSIGRGFTDTQYF. Written as DNA, the CDR3 is TGTGCCAGTAGTATAGGTCGAGGGTTCACAGATACGCAGTATTTT.